Listed here are 29 T cell receptor beta chains from one sample, sequenced in a study of blood T cell repertoires in COVID-19. TCRdb's copy holds only in-frame clones and misses some; the assay was immunoSEQ multiplex PCR. The table includes around 110,000 clones, just under 85% detected once. The sequenced material came from peripheral blood. These receptors all stem from a man between 70 and 80 years old with active or convalescent COVID-19.

This sequence joins TRBV5-1 and TRBJ1-3; D unclear. The CDR3 is 15 amino acids. The V end lost 0 bases, the J end lost 0 bases, and 7 bases lay between the germline ends. Germline CDR1 is SGHRS and CDR2 is YFSETQ. CDR3 sequence: CASSLEPSSGNTIYF. CDR3 bases: TGCGCCAGCAGCTTGGAGCCGAGCTCTGGAAACACCATATATTTT.

The chain employs TRBV29-1 and TRBJ1-4, with a weak D call TRBD1 (5 bases). Trimming took 6 bases from V and 1 from J, leaving 9 bases between them. This CDR3 comprises 13 residues. The germline CDR1 and CDR2 sequences are SQVTM and ANQGSEA. CDR3 region: CSVNDRTNEKLFF. For the CDR3, the DNA is TGCAGCGTCAATGACAGAACTAATGAAAAACTGTTTTTT.

The chain carries TRBV5-4 and TRBJ2-1; 12 bases line up with TRBD2. The germline gives CDR1 SGHNT, CDR2 YYREEE (reference sequence). After removal of 0 bases from V and 8 bases from J, the junction contained 12 bases not matched to a gene. The CDR3 contains 18 residues. CDR3 in amino acids: CASSLAVSSGGAGYEQFF. CDR3 in DNA: TGTGCCAGCAGCTTGGCCGTGTCTAGCGGGGGGGCCGGGTATGAGCAGTTCTTC.

The V gene is TRBV7-9, the J gene TRBJ2-1; 8 nucleotides agree with TRBD1. The CDR3 spans 16 residues. J lost 9 bases, V lost 3 bases, and 13 bases had no gene match. Germline V gene lookup returns CDR1 SEHNR and CDR2 FQNEAQ (reference sequence). CDR3: CASSFYGRGLSLEQFF. The CDR3 coding sequence is TGTGCCAGCAGCTTTTATGGCAGGGGGCTAAGTCTTGAGCAGTTCTTC.

V usage is TRBV21-1 and J usage is TRBJ2-3; the D call TRBD2 from the table was never checked on the DNA. TRBV21-1 is a pseudogene segment. The CDR3 is 17 amino acids. CDR3 DNA: TGTGCCAGCAGCAAAGAGGAGGGGAGTTCTAGCACAGATACGCAGTATTTT. This sequence encodes CASSKEEGSSSTDTQYF.

CDR3 nucleotide sequence: TGTGCCAGCTCTTCGGGGGCGGGGGACACTGAAGCTTTCTTT. This gives the protein CASSSGAGDTEAFF. The rearrangement links TRBV18 to TRBJ1-1, with D perhaps matching TRBD1 (6 bases). The CDR3 runs 14 residues. Germline V gene sequence: CDR1 KGHSH, CDR2 LQKENI. The V end lost 6 bases, the J end lost 3 bases, and 14 bases lay between the germline ends.

This clone came up a few times. The V call is TRBV18, the J call TRBJ2-5; D is unresolved. Germline CDR1 and CDR2: KGHSH and LQKENI. The CDR3 has 11 amino acids. Trimming left V 6 bases short and J 4 bases short, with 6 bases between. Written as DNA, the CDR3 is TGTGCCAGCTCCCGCGGAGAGACCCAGTACTTC. It yields the protein CASSRGETQYF.

This chain joins TRBV5-6 and TRBJ2-4; 7 nucleotides align to TRBD1. The CDR3 consists of 15 residues. Per the germline V gene, CDR1 is SGHDT and CDR2 is YYEEEE. With 4 bases clipped from V and 2 bases from J, the junction kept 6 bases outside the gene matches. CDR3 nucleotide sequence: TGTGCCAGCAGCGCGACAGGGTCAACCAAAAACATTCAGTACTTC. Encoded protein: CASSATGSTKNIQYF.

This chain uses TRBV6-5 with TRBJ2-7; 8 nucleotides align to TRBD1. CDR1 is MNHEY and CDR2 is SVGAGI in the germline V gene. This CDR3 has 15 amino acids. V lost 6 bases to trimming and J lost 3 bases; unmatched junction nucleotides: 10. The CDR3 is CASSRARDRIYEQYF. In nucleotides, the CDR3 is TGTGCCAGCAGCCGAGCCCGGGACAGGATCTACGAGCAGTACTTC.

This chain links TRBV4-1 with TRBJ2-7; 9 nucleotides match TRBD2. This CDR3 comprises 17 residues. V dropped 3 bases and J dropped 2; count of bases not matched to a gene: 11. Germline V lookup: CDR1 MGHRA, CDR2 YSYEKL. The CDR3 reads CASSQVGGLATTYEQYF. CDR3 DNA sequence: TGCGCCAGCAGCCAGGTCGGAGGACTAGCGACCACCTACGAGCAGTACTTC.

This chain uses TRBV7-2 with TRBJ1-2, with 7 bases matching TRBD1. The J segment lost 6 bases and the V segment lost 5 bases, leaving 6 bases of the junction unmatched. The V gene's germline CDR1 is SGHTA and CDR2 FQGNSA. The CDR3 has 13 amino acids. The chain's CDR3 is CASSQDREDGYTF. CDR3 DNA sequence: TGTGCCAGCAGCCAAGACAGGGAAGATGGCTACACCTTC. Variable domain in full (rest from reference TRBV7-2 and TRBJ1-2): GAGVSQSPSNKVTEKGKDVELRCDPISGHTALYWYRQSLGQGLEFLIYFQGNSAPDKSGLPSDRFSAERTGGSVSTLTIQRTQQEDSAVYLCASSQDREDGYTFGSGTRLTVV.

J is TRBJ2-1 and V is TRBV7-6; D remains ambiguous. CDR1 and CDR2 (germline): SGHVS, FNYEAQ. V gave up 5 bases and J gave up 8 bases, with 7 bases separating them. CDR3 length equals 11 residues. CDR3 residues: CASSHTHEQFF. CDR3 sequence (DNA): TGTGCCAGCAGCCATACACATGAGCAGTTCTTC.

The chain links TRBV21-1 to TRBJ1-6; TRBD1 reflects the table's D call only, with no check against the DNA. TRBV21-1 is designated a pseudogene. This CDR3 has 15 residues. CDR3 nucleotides: TGTGCCAGCAGTCCCTCAGGGGGCGTTAATTCACCCCTCCACTTT. This codes for CASSPSGGVNSPLHF.

The chain employs TRBV9 and TRBJ2-1, with 9 bases identical to TRBD2. The CDR3 has 14 residues. Looked up from germline, CDR1 is SGDLS and CDR2 is YYNGEE. The J segment lost 8 bases and the V segment lost 2 bases, leaving 5 bases of the junction unmatched. The CDR3 region has the DNA TGTGCCAGCAGCGTGGGCGGGAGGGGGGATGAGCAGTTCTTC. Amino acids: CASSVGGRGDEQFF.

This clone was counted only a few times. V gene TRBV5-1 combines with J gene TRBJ1-6; 7 positions match TRBD1. Germline-derived CDR1 and CDR2 are SGHRS and YFSETQ. CDR3 length: 15 residues. J lost 7 bases, V lost 0 bases, and 4 bases had no gene match. CDR3 in amino acids: CASSLGGTENSPLHF. The CDR3 nucleotides are TGCGCCAGCAGCTTGGGCGGGACAGAGAATTCACCCCTCCACTTT.

This clone occurred a few times. The chain employs TRBV19 and TRBJ2-2; TRBD1 aligns across 8 bases. The trim removed 6 bases at V and 7 bases at J, leaving 7 bases unmatched. This CDR3 has 14 residues. The germline V gene encodes CDR1 LNHDA and CDR2 SQIVND (reference sequence). The CDR3 loop reads CASSPTGVGGELFF. The CDR3 DNA reads TGTGCCAGTAGCCCGACAGGGGTTGGCGGGGAGCTGTTTTTT.

V usage is TRBV30 and J usage is TRBJ1-2, with D unclear. The CDR3 length is 14 residues. Germline CDR1 and CDR2: GTSNPN and SVGIG (reference sequence). V lost 5 bases to trimming and J lost 0 bases, with 13 bases between them. The CDR3 sequence: CAWHPGLANYGYTF. The CDR3 region has the DNA TGTGCCTGGCACCCAGGACTAGCTAACTATGGCTACACCTTC.

The chain employs TRBV4-3 and TRBJ2-3, with TRBD2 matching 9 bases. The CDR3 covers 15 residues. Germline CDR1 LGHNA, CDR2 YSLEER. V lost 5 bases, J lost 1 base, and 4 bases stayed unmatched. DNA for the CDR3: TGCGCCAGCAGCTATAGCGGGAGCGGCACAGATACGCAGTATTTT. Protein product: CASSYSGSGTDTQYF.

This rearrangement joins TRBV11-2 to TRBJ1-1; D is undetermined. CDR3 length equals 15 residues. From germline, CDR1 is SGHAT and CDR2 FQNNGV. The V and J ends lost 1 base and 1 base respectively, with 10 bases between them. The CDR3 coding sequence is TGTGCCAGCAGCTTAGTGCCGAGGGCGAACACTGAAGCTTTCTTT. It encodes CASSLVPRANTEAFF.

The chain uses TRBV7-8 and TRBJ1-5; 8 nucleotides agree with TRBD1. There are 16 residues in the CDR3. The V gene's germline CDR1 is SGHVS and CDR2 FQNEAQ. The V and J ends lost 1 base and 7 bases, in that order; junction bases with no gene match: 9. Here the CDR3 reads CASSLGRTGSRQPQHF. The CDR3, as DNA: TGTGCCAGCAGCTTAGGAAGGACAGGGAGCAGACAGCCCCAGCATTTT.

This clone has more than one count but fewer than ten. V is TRBV4-1 and J is TRBJ2-7; 7 bases map to TRBD1. Germline V gives CDR1 MGHRA, CDR2 YSYEKL. Trimming removed 0 bases from V and 3 bases from J; junction bases left unmatched: 5. The CDR3 contains 15 residues. CDR3 loop: CASSQDPGQNYEQYF. CDR3 sequence (DNA): TGCGCCAGCAGCCAAGATCCGGGACAGAACTACGAGCAGTACTTC.

In DNA form, the CDR3 reads TGTGCCAGCAGCGTAGGAGTAGCGGGGGGGTTCTACAATGAGCAGTTCTTC. The encoded protein is CASSVGVAGGFYNEQFF. This chain joins TRBV9 and TRBJ2-1; 11 bases fit TRBD2. The CDR3 runs to 17 residues. Trimming took 0 bases from V and 3 from J; bases not matched to a gene: 5. Looked up from germline, CDR1 is SGDLS and CDR2 is YYNGEE.

The chain couples TRBV4-2 to TRBJ1-2, with D maybe TRBD1 (5 bases). V lost 0 bases to trimming and J lost 4 bases, with 9 bases between them. The CDR3 spans 14 residues. In germline, CDR1 is LGHNA, CDR2 YNFKEQ. The CDR3 reads CASSQERRAYGYTF. The CDR3 DNA reads as TGTGCCAGCAGCCAAGAGCGCAGGGCCTATGGCTACACCTTC.

The V and J genes are TRBV3-1 (or the pseudogene TRBV3-2) and TRBJ2-1; 7 bases agree with TRBD1. The J segment lost 8 bases and the V segment lost 1 base, leaving 8 bases of the junction unmatched. The CDR3 totals 15 residues. CDR1 is LGHDT and CDR2 is YNNKEL in the germline V gene (reference sequence). CDR3 sequence: CASSQGQRGGHEQFF. CDR3 nucleotide sequence: TGTGCCAGCAGCCAAGGCCAGAGAGGGGGCCATGAGCAGTTCTTC.

The chain couples TRBV5-1 to TRBJ1-4, with 7 bases identical to TRBD1. Germline loops: CDR1 SGHRS, CDR2 YFSETQ. The V gene end was trimmed by 4 bases and the J gene end by 5 bases; junction bases not matched to a gene: 8. The CDR3 has 15 amino acids. The DNA of the CDR3 is TGCGCCAGCAGCCCTAGACAGGGCGAGAATGAAAAACTGTTTTTT. Translation: CASSPRQGENEKLFF.

This chain uses TRBV2 with TRBJ2-1; a weak D match, TRBD2 (6 bases). Per germline, CDR1 SNHLY and CDR2 FYNNEI. V lost 4 bases to trimming and J lost 7 bases, with 11 bases between them. The CDR3 contains 13 residues. CDR3 residues: CASSVNRGNEQFF. The DNA of the CDR3 is TGTGCCAGCAGTGTTAACCGGGGGAATGAGCAGTTCTTC.

The gene calls are TRBV30 and TRBJ2-7; D not resolved. CDR1 is GTSNPN, CDR2 SVGIG, per germline (reference sequence). Trimming left V 3 bases short and J 3 bases short, with 21 bases between. The CDR3 consists of 16 residues. CDR3 in DNA: TGTGCCTGGAGAAAGACACGCAGGAACGGTAACTACGAGCAGTACTTC. This codes for CAWRKTRRNGNYEQYF. Combining the CDR3 with reference TRBV30 and TRBJ2-7 gives the whole variable domain SQTIHQWPATLVQPVGSPLSLECTVEGTSNPNLYWYRQAAGRGLQLLFYSVGIGQISSEVPQNLSASRPQDRQFILSSKKLLLSDSGFYLCAWRKTRRNGNYEQYFGPGTRLTVT.

This clone was seen just once. In DNA, the CDR3 is TGTGCCAGCTCACCCGGGACAGGGCGATACGAGCAGTACTTC. It specifies CASSPGTGRYEQYF. The chain carries TRBV18 and TRBJ2-7; 9 positions agree with TRBD1. CDR1 and CDR2 from the germline V gene are KGHSH and LQKENI. The length of the CDR3 is 14 residues. V dropped 3 bases and J dropped 4; count of bases not matched to a gene: 4.

Notes on this clone: A read error may produce the germline difference seen at one junction end. The chain couples TRBV30 to TRBJ2-2; D is unresolved. The length of the CDR3 is 14 residues. Germline CDR1 is GTSNPN and CDR2 is SVGIG (reference sequence). As DNA, the CDR3 is TGTGCCCGGAGTGGAGTATCGAACACCGGGGAGCTGTTTTTT. Amino acids: CARSGVSNTGELFF.